This T cell receptor (beta chain) derives from a study of graft-versus-host responses after intestinal transplantation. Study overall: After anti-thymocyte globulin induction, recipients took tacrolimus and steroids for three to four years.

Tissue from the graft was processed to free its intraepithelial and lamina propria lymphocytes. This clone was recorded a few times. Libraries were prepared by immunoSEQ multiplex PCR; TCRdb keeps only in-frame clonotypes and omits some of them. The sample yields some 13,000 clones, around 69% seen once. The source is a human patient who received an intestinal transplant, so some T cells may come from the graft donor. Sample: ileum tissue, taken 16 days after intestinal transplant.

CDR3 in DNA: TGTGCCAGCAGTTTGGGGGGGGAGGGGCAGCCCCAGCATTTT. Its translation is CASSLGGEGQPQHF. The chain recombines TRBV6-5 with TRBJ1-5; maybe TRBD1 (5 bases). The CDR3 spans 14 residues. The germline V and J ends were trimmed by 4 bases and 7 bases, with 14 bases remaining between them. Germline CDR1 reads MNHEY; CDR2 reads SVGAGI.